What follows describes a single T cell receptor (beta chain). This sample is part of a study of blood T cell repertoires in COVID-19. As originally analysed: Reference gene primer amplification gave nucleated cell count estimates. Profiling relied on immunoSEQ multiplex PCR, and the TCRdb table lists in-frame clones only, not all of them. Clone size and V and J calls were adopted from that table, with D and trimming inferred from the DNA. The sample yields some 170,000 clones, 65% to 90% seen once. The TCR sequence derives from a man aged 50 to 60 who had recovered from COVID-19. The source material was PBMCs or T cells enriched from blood (not recorded which).

The CDR3 sequence: CASSADGTGAEAFF. CDR3 sequence (DNA): TGTGCCAGCAGTGCCGACGGGACAGGGGCTGAAGCTTTCTTT. The rearrangement joins TRBV2 to TRBJ1-1, with 10 bases identical to TRBD1. The CDR3 extends over 14 amino acids. With V trimmed by 4 bases and J by 6 bases, 5 bases remained unmatched. In germline, CDR1 is SNHLY, CDR2 FYNNEI.